This paragraph reports one T cell receptor (beta chain). The count of this clone is one. There is no known antigen for this receptor. Base qualities are missing; no much larger clone stands one base away. Library creation used the immunoSEQ multiplex PCR assay. This is the immuneACCESS table as TCRdb keeps it, with only in-frame sequences that have V and J called. A part of the clones is gone; compared with another copy, unresolved V genes explain less than half, and the rest is unexplained. Present in this sample are 30,000 to 45,000 clones, roughly 84% of which were seen just once. The top ten constitute about 1.6% of the sample. For TCR Vbeta sequencing, memory CD4+ T cells were sorted ex vivo from the peripheral blood of narcolepsy patients and healthy controls. The CDR3 spans 13 residues, from the cysteine through the phenylalanine. Only CDR3 DNA is held: 39 bases, read in frame from base 1. Looking up the germline V gene yields CDR1 SGHDT and CDR2 YYEEEE. The V end loses 0 bases and the J end loses 8 bases, and a stretch of 12 bases separates them.

This record belongs to a study of T cells in narcolepsy (dated by TCRdb to the late 2010s). About the full investigation: Healthy control donors were enrolled in the study alongside patients who had narcolepsy type 1 or type 2 (NT1, NT2). Autoreactive T cells targeting hypocretin neuron self-antigens (hypocretin, TRIB2) were sought in narcolepsy patients, and TCR Vbeta sequencing was used to track clonotypes in blood and CSF. Overall results and qualifications from the work: According to the report, autoreactive clonotypes were detected serially in the blood of the same patients and of different patients, but not in healthy controls. HCRT-specific and TRIB2-specific autoreactive clonotypes were highlighted in plots that compared CD4+ T cell clonotypes in CSF versus blood from the same patient. Certain blood memory CD4+ repertoires from patients and controls had no sequences that matched autoreactive T cell clones. Numbers of sequenced blood memory CD4+ clonotypes were comparable, with averages of about 37,000 in patients and roughly 34,000 in controls.

The chain is assembled from TRBV5-6 and TRBJ2-7; the D gene is possibly TRBD2, with 5 bases matching. The receptor was derived from a human donor with narcolepsy. The sequenced sample consisted of CD45RA- memory CD4+ T cells from PBMCs. The cell subset or site label of this sample denotes: memory T cells sorted ex vivo from peripheral blood. The encoded CDR3 is CASSLAVGLKQYF. The nucleotide sequence reads as follows: TGTGCCAGCAGCTTGGCGGTTGGACTCAAGCAGTACTTC.